The 14 T cell receptor beta chains in this list originate from one sample, sequenced in a study of blood T cell repertoires in COVID-19. Data came from immunoSEQ multiplex PCR; TCRdb stores just in-frame clones and leaves some out. The sample lists fewer than 400,000 clones; about nine tenths were seen once. The sequencing sample was made of PBMCs or T cells enriched from blood (not recorded which). The source of these receptors is a young woman who had recovered from COVID-19.

The rearrangement joins TRBV15 to TRBJ1-2, with D perhaps matching TRBD1 (6 bases). CDR3 length: 19 residues. With 1 base removed from V and 4 bases from J, the gap between germline ends came to 25 bases. Germline V lookup: CDR1 LNHNV, CDR2 YYDKDF (reference sequence). The CDR3 region is CATSRALQNPSGGPYGYTF. DNA for the CDR3: TGTGCCACCAGCAGAGCCCTACAGAACCCTTCGGGGGGGCCCTATGGCTACACCTTC. The whole variable domain, remainder taken from reference TRBV15 and TRBJ1-2, is DAMVIQNPRYQVTQFGKPVTLSCSQTLNHNVMYWYQQKSSQAPKLLFHYYDKDFNNEADTPDNFQSRRPNTSFCFLDIRSPGLGDTAMYLCATSRALQNPSGGPYGYTFGSGTRLTVV.

This clone was picked up one time. V is TRBV5-4 and J is TRBJ1-1; 10 nucleotides match TRBD1. The CDR3 contains 16 residues. Germline CDR1 and CDR2: SGHNT and YYREEE (reference sequence). V shed 4 bases and J 7 bases; nucleotides not matched to a gene: 13. The CDR3 nucleotides read TGTGCCAGCAGCCCAACACGACCGGGACAGGGGATTGAAGCTTTCTTT. Translation gives CASSPTRPGQGIEAFF.

The rearrangement uses TRBV5-1 and TRBJ2-5; D gene unclear. Between the trimmed V and J ends, which lost 4 bases and 3 bases, there was a span of 7 bases. In germline, CDR1 is SGHRS, CDR2 YFSETQ. The CDR3 has 12 amino acids. The CDR3 spells CASSQNEETQYF. For the CDR3, the DNA is TGCGCCAGCAGCCAGAATGAAGAGACCCAGTACTTC.

This chain joins TRBV7-8 and TRBJ1-1; no reliable D call. The CDR3 runs 15 residues. V lost 1 base and J lost 2, with 11 bases in between. The germline V gene encodes CDR1 SGHVS and CDR2 FQNEAQ. The CDR3 nucleotides are TGTGCCAGCAGCTTAGGAGTCGGACTTAACACTGAAGCTTTCTTT. It translates to CASSLGVGLNTEAFF.

The rearrangement joins TRBV7-6 to TRBJ1-5; D ambiguous. Trimming pared 8 bases from V and 6 bases from J, leaving 11 bases between. The germline V gene encodes CDR1 SGHVS and CDR2 FNYEAQ. CDR3 length: 12 amino acids. This CDR3 is CASSGVGQPQHF. The DNA of the CDR3 is TGTGCCAGCTCGGGTGTGGGTCAGCCCCAGCATTTT.

The chain links TRBV3-1 (or the pseudogene TRBV3-2) to TRBJ1-5; D may be TRBD1 (6 bases). Trimming took off 1 base at V and 5 bases at J, with 12 bases between the two ends. CDR1 LGHDT and CDR2 YNNKEL come from the germline V gene (reference sequence). The CDR3 is 15 amino acids. The CDR3 bases are TGTGCCAGCAGCCAAGGAGGGGGAAGGGATCAGCCCCAGCATTTT. This encodes CASSQGGGRDQPQHF.

The V gene is TRBV25-1, the J gene TRBJ1-4; D is perhaps TRBD1 (6 bases). CDR1 and CDR2 from the germline V gene are MGHDK and SYGVNS. This CDR3 contains 15 residues. Deletions cut 1 base from V and 6 bases from J, with 12 bases between. The CDR3 region is CASSELGGLDEKLFF. The CDR3 DNA reads TGTGCCAGCAGTGAATTAGGGGGACTAGATGAAAAACTGTTTTTT.

The chain is built from TRBV2 and TRBJ2-7, with 9 bases identical to TRBD2. This CDR3 is built from 13 residues. The ends lost 3 bases at V and 7 bases at J; junction bases unmatched: 4. Germline-derived CDR1 and CDR2 are SNHLY and FYNNEI. Here the CDR3 reads CASSEGGRGEQYF. The CDR3 DNA follows: TGTGCCAGCAGTGAGGGCGGGAGGGGAGAGCAGTACTTC.

The chain combines TRBV27 with TRBJ2-2; the match to TRBD2 covers 7 bases. The CDR3 contains 18 residues. The germline V gene has CDR1 MNHEY and CDR2 SMNVEV (reference sequence). With 2 bases clipped from V and 5 bases from J, the junction kept 14 bases outside the gene matches. Here the CDR3 DNA reads TGTGCCAGCAGTTTAACCCCCTCAGGGAGGGAAGGGACCGGGGAGCTGTTTTTT. Translated: CASSLTPSGREGTGELFF.

This clone was picked up a small number of times. The chain joins TRBV16 to TRBJ2-7; a possible D gene is TRBD1 (6 bases). The CDR3 length is 13 residues. Per germline, CDR1 KGHSY and CDR2 FQNENV. Trimming took 4 bases from V and 3 from J, leaving 10 bases between them. The DNA of the CDR3 is TGTGCCAGCAGCCCGGGACATAGCTACGAGCAGTACTTC. It translates to CASSPGHSYEQYF.

V usage is TRBV14 and J usage is TRBJ1-2; the D is unclear. The CDR3 consists of 12 residues. In germline, CDR1 is SGHDN, CDR2 FVKESK. V lost 0 bases, J lost 12 bases, and 11 bases lay in between. CDR3 DNA sequence: TGTGCCAGCAGCCAAGATTGGAGGCTCCACACCTTC. Protein sequence: CASSQDWRLHTF.

The V and J genes are TRBV5-6 and TRBJ1-2, with 8 positions matching TRBD1. The CDR3 has 15 residues. V lost 2 bases and J lost 3; bases outside the gene matches: 6. Germline CDR1 SGHDT, CDR2 YYEEEE. Here the CDR3 DNA reads TGTGCCAGCAGCTTTTCCACAGGGGGATACTATGGCTACACCTTC. This codes for CASSFSTGGYYGYTF.

This chain joins TRBV6-2 or TRBV6-3 and TRBJ1-5; 10 bases agree with TRBD1. This CDR3 spans 14 amino acids. Germline CDR1 MNHEY, CDR2 SVGEGT. The ends lost 2 bases at V and 6 bases at J; junction bases unmatched: 1. Here the CDR3 reads CASSYDRGRQPQHF. The CDR3 DNA reads as TGTGCCAGCAGTTACGACAGGGGGCGTCAGCCCCAGCATTTT.

The chain combines TRBV6-1 with TRBJ1-1; 11 bases align to TRBD1. The germline CDR1 and CDR2 sequences are MNHNS and SASEGT. V was pared by 0 bases and J by 4 bases, with 1 base of the junction left unmatched. CDR3 length equals 15 residues. The CDR3 sequence: CASSEAGTGGTEAFF. The CDR3 region has the DNA TGTGCCAGCAGTGAAGCTGGGACAGGGGGCACTGAAGCTTTCTTT.